This T cell receptor beta chain appears in the sequencing data of a study of blood T cell repertoires in COVID-19. Study at large: PBMCs, B-cell-depleted T cells, or T cells provided the cDNA or gDNA that made up the material.

Data came from immunoSEQ multiplex PCR; TCRdb stores just in-frame clones and leaves some out. The sample carries over 150,000 clones, 80% to 90% recorded once. This TCR was recovered from a human donor in a cohort sampled during active COVID-19. Specimen: peripheral blood.

CDR3 residues: CASSQPLAGAQETQYF. Written as DNA, the CDR3 is TGTGCCAGCAGCCAACCCCTAGCGGGAGCCCAAGAGACCCAGTACTTC. V usage is TRBV3-1 (or the pseudogene TRBV3-2) and J usage is TRBJ2-5; TRBD2 agrees at 10 bases. The V gene end was trimmed by 2 bases and the J gene end by 1 base; junction bases not matched to a gene: 4. In germline, CDR1 is LGHDT, CDR2 YNNKEL (reference sequence). The CDR3 sequence is 16 residues long.